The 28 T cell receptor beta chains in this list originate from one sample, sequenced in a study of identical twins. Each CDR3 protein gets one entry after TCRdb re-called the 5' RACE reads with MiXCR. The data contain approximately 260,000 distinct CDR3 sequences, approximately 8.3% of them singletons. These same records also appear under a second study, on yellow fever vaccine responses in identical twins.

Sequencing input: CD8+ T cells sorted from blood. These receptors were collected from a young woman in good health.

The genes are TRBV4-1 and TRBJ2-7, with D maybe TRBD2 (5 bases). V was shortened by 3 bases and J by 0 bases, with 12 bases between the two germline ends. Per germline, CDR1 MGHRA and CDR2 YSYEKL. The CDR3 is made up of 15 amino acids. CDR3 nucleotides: TGCGCCAGCAGCCACCCGGACTCAAGCTCCTACGAGCAGTACTTC. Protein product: CASSHPDSSSYEQYF.

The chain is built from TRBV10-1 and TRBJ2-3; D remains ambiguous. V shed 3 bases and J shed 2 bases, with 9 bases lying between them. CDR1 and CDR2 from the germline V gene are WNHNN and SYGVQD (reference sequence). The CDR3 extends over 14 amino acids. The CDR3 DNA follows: TGCGCCAGCAGTGACTCCCGGGTCACAGATACGCAGTATTTT. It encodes CASSDSRVTDTQYF.

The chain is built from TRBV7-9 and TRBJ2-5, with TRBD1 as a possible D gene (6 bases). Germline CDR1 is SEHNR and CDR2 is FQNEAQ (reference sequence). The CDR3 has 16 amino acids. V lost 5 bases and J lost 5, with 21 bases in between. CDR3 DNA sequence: TGTGCCAGCAGCCAACAAGTCAGGGGTGTCTGGGAGACCCAGTACTTC. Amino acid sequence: CASSQQVRGVWETQYF.

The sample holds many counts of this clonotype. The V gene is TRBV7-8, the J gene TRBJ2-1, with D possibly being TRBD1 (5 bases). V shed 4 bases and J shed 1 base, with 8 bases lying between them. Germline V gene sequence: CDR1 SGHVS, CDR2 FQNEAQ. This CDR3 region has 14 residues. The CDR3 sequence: CASSSTASYNEQFF. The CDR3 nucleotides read TGTGCCAGCAGCTCGACAGCTTCCTACAATGAGCAGTTCTTC.

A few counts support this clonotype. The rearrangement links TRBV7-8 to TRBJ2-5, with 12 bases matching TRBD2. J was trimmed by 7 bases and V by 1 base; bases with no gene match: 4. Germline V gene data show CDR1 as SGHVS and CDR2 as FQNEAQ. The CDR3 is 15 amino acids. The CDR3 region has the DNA TGTGCCAGCAGCTTAGAGTCTAGCGGGGGGGGGACCCAGTACTTC. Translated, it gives CASSLESSGGGTQYF.

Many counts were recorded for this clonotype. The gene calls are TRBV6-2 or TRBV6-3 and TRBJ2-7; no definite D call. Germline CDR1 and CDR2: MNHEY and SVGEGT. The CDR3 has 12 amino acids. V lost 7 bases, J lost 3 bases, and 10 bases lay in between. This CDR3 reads CASMGYRYEQYF. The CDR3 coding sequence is TGTGCCAGCATGGGCTACCGCTACGAGCAGTACTTC.

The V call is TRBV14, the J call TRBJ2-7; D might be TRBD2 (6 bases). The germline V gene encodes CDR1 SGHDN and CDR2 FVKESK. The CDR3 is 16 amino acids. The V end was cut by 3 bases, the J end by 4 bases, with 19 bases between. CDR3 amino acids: CASSQDPGTREYEQYF. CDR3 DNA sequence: TGTGCCAGCAGCCAGGACCCCGGGACTCGTGAATACGAGCAGTACTTC.

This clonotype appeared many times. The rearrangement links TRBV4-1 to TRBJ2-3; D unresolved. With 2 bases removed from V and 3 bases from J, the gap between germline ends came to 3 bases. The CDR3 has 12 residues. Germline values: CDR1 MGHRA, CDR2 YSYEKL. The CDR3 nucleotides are TGCGCCAGCAGCCAACCGACAGATACGCAGTATTTT. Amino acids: CASSQPTDTQYF.

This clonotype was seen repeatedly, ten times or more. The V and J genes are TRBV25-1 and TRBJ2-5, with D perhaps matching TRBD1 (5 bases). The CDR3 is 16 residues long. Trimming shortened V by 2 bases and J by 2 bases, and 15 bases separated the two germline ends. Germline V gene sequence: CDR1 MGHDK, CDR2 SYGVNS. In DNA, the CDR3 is TGTGCCAGCAGTGAAGGGGCTACTCGAAGGCAAGAGACCCAGTACTTC. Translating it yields CASSEGATRRQETQYF.

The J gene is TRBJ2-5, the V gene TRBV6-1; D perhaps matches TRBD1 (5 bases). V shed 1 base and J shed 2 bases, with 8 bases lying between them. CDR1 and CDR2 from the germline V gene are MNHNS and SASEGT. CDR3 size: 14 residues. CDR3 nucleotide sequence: TGTGCCAGCAGTGAAGGACAGCTACAAGAGACCCAGTACTTC. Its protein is CASSEGQLQETQYF.

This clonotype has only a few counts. This CDR3 reads CASSLDSDRSPQHF. The CDR3 bases are TGTGCCAGCAGCCTGGACAGTGACCGATCACCCCAGCATTTT. The gene calls are TRBV7-9 and TRBJ1-5; D is possibly TRBD1 (6 bases). Germline CDR1 SEHNR, CDR2 FQNEAQ (reference sequence). This CDR3 contains 14 residues. V gave up 5 bases and J gave up 10 bases, with 18 bases separating them. Full variable domain (outside the CDR3, taken from reference TRBV7-9 and TRBJ1-5): DTGVSQNPRHKITKRGQNVTFRCDPISEHNRLYWYRQTLGQGPEFLTYFQNEAQLEKSRLLSDRFSAERPKGSFSTLEIQRTEQGDSAMYLCASSLDSDRSPQHFGDGTRLSIL.

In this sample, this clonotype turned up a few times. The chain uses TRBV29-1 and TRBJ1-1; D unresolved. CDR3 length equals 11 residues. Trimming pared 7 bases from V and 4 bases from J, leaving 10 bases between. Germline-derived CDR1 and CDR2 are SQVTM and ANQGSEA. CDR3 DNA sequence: TGCAGCGCGCAGAGGCGCACTGAAGCTTTCTTT. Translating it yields CSAQRRTEAFF.

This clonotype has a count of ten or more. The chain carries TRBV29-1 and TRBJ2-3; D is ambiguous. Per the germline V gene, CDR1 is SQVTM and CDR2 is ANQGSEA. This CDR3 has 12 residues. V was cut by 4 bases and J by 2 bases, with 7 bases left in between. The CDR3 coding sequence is TGCAGCGTTGCCGCTGACACAGATACGCAGTATTTT. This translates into CSVAADTDTQYF.

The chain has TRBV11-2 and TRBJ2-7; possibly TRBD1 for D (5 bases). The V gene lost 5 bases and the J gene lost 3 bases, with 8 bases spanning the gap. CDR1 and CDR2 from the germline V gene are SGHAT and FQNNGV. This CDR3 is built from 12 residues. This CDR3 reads CASSGQIYEQYF. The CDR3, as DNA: TGTGCCAGCAGCGGACAAATCTACGAGCAGTACTTC.

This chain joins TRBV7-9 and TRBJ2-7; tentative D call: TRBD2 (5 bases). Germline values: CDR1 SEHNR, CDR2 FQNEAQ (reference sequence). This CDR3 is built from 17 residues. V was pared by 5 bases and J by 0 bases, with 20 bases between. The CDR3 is CASSHVPAVASSYEQYF. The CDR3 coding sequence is TGTGCCAGCAGCCACGTTCCAGCCGTAGCGTCCTCCTACGAGCAGTACTTC.

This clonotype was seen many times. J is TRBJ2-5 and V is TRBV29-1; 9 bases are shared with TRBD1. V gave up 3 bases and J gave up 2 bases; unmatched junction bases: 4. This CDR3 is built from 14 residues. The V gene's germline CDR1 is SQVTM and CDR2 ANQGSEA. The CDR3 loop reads CSVDEGQGQETQYF. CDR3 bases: TGCAGCGTTGATGAGGGACAGGGTCAAGAGACCCAGTACTTC. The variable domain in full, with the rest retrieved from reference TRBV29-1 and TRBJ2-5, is SAVISQKPSRDICQRGTSLTIQCQVDSQVTMMFWYRQQPGQSLTLIATANQGSEATYESGFVIDKFPISRPNLTFSTLTVSNMSPEDSSIYLCSVDEGQGQETQYFGPGTRLLVL.

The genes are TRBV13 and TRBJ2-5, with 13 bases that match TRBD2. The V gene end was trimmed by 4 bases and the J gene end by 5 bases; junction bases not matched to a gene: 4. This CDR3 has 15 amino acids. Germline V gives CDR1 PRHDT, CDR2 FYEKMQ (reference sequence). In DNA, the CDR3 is TGTGCCAGCAGCTGGACTAGCGGGAGAATGGAGACCCAGTACTTC. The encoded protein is CASSWTSGRMETQYF.

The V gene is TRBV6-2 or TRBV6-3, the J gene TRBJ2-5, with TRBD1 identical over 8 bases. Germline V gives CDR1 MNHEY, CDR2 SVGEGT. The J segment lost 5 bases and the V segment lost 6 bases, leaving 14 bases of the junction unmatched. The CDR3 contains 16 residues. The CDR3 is CASRQIRGRMVETQYF. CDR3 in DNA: TGTGCCAGCAGACAGATCAGGGGGCGGATGGTGGAGACCCAGTACTTC.

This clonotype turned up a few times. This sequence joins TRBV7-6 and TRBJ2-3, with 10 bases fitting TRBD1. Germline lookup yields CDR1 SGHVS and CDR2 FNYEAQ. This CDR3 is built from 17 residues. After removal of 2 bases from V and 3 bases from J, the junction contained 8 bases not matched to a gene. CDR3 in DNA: TGTGCCAGCAGCTTAACGACCGGGACAGGGGCAACAGATACGCAGTATTTT. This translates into CASSLTTGTGATDTQYF.

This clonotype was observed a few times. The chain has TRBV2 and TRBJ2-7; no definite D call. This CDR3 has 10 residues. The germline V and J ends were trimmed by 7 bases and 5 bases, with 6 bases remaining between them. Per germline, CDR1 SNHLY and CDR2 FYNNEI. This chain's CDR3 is CASNGNEQYF. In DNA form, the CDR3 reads TGTGCCAGCAATGGGAACGAGCAGTACTTC.

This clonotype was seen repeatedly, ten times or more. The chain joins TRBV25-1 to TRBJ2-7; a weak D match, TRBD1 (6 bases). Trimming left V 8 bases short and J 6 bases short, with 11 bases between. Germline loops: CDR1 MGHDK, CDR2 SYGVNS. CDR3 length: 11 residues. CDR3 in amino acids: CASRQATEQYF. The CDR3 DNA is TGTGCCAGCCGACAGGCGACCGAGCAGTACTTC.

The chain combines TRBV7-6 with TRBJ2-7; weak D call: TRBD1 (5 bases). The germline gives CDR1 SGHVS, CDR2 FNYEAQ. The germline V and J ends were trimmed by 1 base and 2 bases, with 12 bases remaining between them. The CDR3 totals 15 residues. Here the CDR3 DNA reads TGTGCCAGCAGCTTAGGAAGAGACAGTGCCTACGAGCAGTACTTC. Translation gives CASSLGRDSAYEQYF.

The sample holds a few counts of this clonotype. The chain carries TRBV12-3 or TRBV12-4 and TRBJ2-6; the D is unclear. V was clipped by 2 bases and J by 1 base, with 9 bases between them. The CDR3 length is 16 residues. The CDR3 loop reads CASSLRGRSGANVLTF. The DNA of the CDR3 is TGTGCCAGCAGTTTACGCGGCAGGTCTGGGGCCAACGTCCTGACTTTC.

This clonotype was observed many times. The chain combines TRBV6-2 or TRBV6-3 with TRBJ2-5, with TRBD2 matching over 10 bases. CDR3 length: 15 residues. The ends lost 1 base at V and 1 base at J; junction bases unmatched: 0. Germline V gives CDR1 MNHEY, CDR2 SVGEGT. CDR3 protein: CASSYWTSGQETQYF. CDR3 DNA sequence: TGTGCCAGCAGTTACTGGACTAGCGGCCAAGAGACCCAGTACTTC.

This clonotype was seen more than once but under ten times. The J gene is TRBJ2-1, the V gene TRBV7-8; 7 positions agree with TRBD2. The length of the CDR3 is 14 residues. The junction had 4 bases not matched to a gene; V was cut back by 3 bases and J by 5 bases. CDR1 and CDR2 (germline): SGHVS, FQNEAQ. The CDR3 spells CASSFLGGDNEQFF. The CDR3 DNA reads TGTGCCAGCAGCTTTTTGGGGGGGGACAATGAGCAGTTCTTC.

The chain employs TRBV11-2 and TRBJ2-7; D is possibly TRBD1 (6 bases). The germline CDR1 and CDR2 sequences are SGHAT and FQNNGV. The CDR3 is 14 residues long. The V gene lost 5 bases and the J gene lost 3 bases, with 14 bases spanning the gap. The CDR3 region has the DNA TGTGCCAGCAGCCCCCCGGACAGCTTCTACGAGCAGTACTTC. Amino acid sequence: CASSPPDSFYEQYF. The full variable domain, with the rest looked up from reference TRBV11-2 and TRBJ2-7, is EAGVAQSPRYKIIEKRQSVAFWCNPISGHATLYWYQQILGQGPKLLIQFQNNGVVDDSQLPKDRFSAERLKGVDSTLKIQPAKLEDSAVYLCASSPPDSFYEQYFGPGTRLTVT.

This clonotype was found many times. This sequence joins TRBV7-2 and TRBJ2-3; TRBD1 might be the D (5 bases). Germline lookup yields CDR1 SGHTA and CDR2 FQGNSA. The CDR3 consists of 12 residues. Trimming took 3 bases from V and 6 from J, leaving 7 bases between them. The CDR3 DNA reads TGTGCCAGCAGCTTTCACAGGGATACGCAGTATTTT. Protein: CASSFHRDTQYF.

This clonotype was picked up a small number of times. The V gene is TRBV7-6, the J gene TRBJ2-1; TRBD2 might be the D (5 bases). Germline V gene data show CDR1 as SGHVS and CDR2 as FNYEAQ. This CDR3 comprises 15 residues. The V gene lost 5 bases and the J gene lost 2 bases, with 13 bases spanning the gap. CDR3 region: CASSRGPLTYNEQFF. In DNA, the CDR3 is TGTGCCAGCAGCCGGGGTCCTCTAACCTACAATGAGCAGTTCTTC.